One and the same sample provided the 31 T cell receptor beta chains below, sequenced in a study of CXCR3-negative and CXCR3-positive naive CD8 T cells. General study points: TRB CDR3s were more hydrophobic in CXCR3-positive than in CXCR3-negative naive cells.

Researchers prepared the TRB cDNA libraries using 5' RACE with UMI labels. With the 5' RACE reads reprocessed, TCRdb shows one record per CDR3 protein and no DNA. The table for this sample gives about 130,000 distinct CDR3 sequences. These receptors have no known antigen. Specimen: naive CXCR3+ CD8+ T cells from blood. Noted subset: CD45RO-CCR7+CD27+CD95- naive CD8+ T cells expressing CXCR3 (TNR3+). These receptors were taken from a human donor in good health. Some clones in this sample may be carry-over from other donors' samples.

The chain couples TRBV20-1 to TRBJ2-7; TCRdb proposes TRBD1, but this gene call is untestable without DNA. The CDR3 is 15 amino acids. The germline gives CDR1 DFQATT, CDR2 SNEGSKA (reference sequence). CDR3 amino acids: CSARTRDRLVYEQYF.

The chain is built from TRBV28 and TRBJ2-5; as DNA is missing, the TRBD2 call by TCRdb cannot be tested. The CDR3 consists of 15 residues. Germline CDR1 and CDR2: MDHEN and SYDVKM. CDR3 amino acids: CASRKRGLPRETQYF.

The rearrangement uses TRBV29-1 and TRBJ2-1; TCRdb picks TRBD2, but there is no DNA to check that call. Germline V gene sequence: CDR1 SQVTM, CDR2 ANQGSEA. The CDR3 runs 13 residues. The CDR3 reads CSVVLASYNEQFF.

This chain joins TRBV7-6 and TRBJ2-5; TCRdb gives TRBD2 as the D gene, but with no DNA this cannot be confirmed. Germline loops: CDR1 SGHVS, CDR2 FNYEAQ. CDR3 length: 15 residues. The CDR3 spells CASSTTSGGAETQYF.

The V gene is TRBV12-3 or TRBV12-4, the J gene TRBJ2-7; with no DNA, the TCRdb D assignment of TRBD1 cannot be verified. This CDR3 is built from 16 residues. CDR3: CASSAYRFGSAYEQYF.

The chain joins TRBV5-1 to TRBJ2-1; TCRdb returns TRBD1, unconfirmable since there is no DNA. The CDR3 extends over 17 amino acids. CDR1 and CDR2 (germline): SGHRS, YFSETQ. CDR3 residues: CASSLPGGTGSYNEQFF. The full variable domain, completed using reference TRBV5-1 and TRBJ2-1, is KAGVTQTPRYLIKTRGQQVTLSCSPISGHRSVSWYQQTPGQGLQFLFEYFSETQRNKGNFPGRFSGRQFSNSRSEMNVSTLELGDSALYLCASSLPGGTGSYNEQFFGPGTRLTVL.

The CDR3 sequence: CSVDADRGYEQYF. The chain couples TRBV29-1 to TRBJ2-7; TCRdb reports TRBD1, a call that lacks DNA to check it against. Germline lookup yields CDR1 SQVTM and CDR2 ANQGSEA. The CDR3 is made up of 13 amino acids.

The CDR3 reads CASSFWDRGKLADTYNEQFF. V is TRBV28 and J is TRBJ2-1; TCRdb returns TRBD1, unconfirmable since there is no DNA. The CDR3 runs 20 residues. CDR1 is MDHEN, CDR2 SYDVKM, per germline.

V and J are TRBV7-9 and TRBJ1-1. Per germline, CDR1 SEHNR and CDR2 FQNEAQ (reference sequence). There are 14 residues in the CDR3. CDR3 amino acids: CASRQEGREGEAFF.

CDR3 sequence reads: CASSNPNLRPSGEQFF. The chain is built from TRBV7-9 and TRBJ2-1. The CDR3 sequence is 16 residues long. Germline loops: CDR1 SEHNR, CDR2 FQNEAQ (reference sequence).

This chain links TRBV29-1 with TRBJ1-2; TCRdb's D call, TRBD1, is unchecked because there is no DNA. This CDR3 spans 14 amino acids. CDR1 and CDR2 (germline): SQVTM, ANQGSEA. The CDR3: CSVEDWTQDGGYTF.

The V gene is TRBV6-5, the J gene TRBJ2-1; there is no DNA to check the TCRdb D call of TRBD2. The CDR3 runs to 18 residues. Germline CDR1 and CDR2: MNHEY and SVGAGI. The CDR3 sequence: CASSSSTGAGPPYNEQFF.

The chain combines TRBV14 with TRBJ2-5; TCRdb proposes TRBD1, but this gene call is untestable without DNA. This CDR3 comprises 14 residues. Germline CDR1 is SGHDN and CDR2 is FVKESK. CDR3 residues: CASSQVTGAETQYF.

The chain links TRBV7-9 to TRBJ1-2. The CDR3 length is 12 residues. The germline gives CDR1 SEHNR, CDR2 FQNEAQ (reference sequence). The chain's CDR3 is CASSLEAHGYTF. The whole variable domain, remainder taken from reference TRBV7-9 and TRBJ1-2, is DTGVSQNPRHKITKRGQNVTFRCDPISEHNRLYWYRQTLGQGPEFLTYFQNEAQLEKSRLLSDRFSAERPKGSFSTLEIQRTEQGDSAMYLCASSLEAHGYTFGSGTRLTVV.

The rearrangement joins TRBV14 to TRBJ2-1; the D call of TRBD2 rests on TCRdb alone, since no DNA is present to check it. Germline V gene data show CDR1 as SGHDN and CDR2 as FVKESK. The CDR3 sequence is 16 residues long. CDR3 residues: CASSHLLATAYNEQFF.

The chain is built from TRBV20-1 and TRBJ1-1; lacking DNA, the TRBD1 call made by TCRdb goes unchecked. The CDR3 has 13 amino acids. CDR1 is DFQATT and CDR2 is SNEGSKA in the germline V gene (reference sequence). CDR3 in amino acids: CSAPFRWGTEAFF.

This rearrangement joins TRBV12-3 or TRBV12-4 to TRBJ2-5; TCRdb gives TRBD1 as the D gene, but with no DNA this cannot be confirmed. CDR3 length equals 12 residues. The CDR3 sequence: CASTGVSETQYF.

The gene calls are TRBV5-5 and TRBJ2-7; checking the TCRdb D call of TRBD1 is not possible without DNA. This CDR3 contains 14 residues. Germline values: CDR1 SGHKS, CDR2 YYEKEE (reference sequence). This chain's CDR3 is CASSLAQGASEQYF.

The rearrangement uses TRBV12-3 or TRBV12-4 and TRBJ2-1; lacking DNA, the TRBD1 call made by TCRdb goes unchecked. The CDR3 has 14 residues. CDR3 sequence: CASSSLGVSDEQFF.

The CDR3 here is CASSYSFYGNEETQYF. This chain uses TRBV6-5 with TRBJ2-5. Per germline, CDR1 MNHEY and CDR2 SVGAGI. This CDR3 has 16 amino acids.

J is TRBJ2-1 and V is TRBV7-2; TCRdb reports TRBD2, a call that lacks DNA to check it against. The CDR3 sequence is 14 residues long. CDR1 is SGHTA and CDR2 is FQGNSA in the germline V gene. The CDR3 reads CASSLLDPREGQFF.

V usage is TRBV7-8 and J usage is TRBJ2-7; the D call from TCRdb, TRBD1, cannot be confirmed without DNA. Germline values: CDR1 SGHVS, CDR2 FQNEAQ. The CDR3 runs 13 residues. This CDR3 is CASSLTGVDEQYF.

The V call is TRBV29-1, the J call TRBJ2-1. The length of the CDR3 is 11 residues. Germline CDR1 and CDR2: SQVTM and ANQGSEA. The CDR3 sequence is CSVDWDSEQFF.

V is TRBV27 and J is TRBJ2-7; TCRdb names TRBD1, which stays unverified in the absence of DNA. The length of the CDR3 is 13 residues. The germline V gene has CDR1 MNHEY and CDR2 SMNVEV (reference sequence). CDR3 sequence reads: CASSPGTALEQYF.

This chain's CDR3 is CSVEDRHWGYTF. The chain joins TRBV29-1 to TRBJ1-2. CDR1 and CDR2 (germline): SQVTM, ANQGSEA. The CDR3 is 12 amino acids.

The CDR3 loop reads CASSESLYAGETYEQYF. J is TRBJ2-7 and V is TRBV25-1. Germline V gene data show CDR1 as MGHDK and CDR2 as SYGVNS. This CDR3 contains 17 residues.

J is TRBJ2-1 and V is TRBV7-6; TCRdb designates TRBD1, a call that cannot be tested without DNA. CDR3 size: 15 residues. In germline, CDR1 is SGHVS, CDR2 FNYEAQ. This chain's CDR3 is CASSYGGAEYNEQFF.

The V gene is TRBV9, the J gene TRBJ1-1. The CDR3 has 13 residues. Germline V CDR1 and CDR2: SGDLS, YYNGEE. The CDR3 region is CASRPTANTEAFF.

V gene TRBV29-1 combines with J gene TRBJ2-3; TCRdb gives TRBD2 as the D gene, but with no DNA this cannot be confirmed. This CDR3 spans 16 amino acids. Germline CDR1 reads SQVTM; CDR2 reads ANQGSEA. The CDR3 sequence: CSVVGTIGYSTDTQYF.

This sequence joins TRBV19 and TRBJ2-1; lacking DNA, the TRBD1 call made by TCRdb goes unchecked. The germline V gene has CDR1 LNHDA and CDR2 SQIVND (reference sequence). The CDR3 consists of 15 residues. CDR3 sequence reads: CASSWTGGDYNEQFF. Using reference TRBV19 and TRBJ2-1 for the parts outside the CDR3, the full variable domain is DGGITQSPKYLFRKEGQNVTLSCEQNLNHDAMYWYRQDPGQGLRLIYYSQIVNDFQKGDIAEGYSVSREKKESFPLTVTSAQKNPTAFYLCASSWTGGDYNEQFFGPGTRLTVL.

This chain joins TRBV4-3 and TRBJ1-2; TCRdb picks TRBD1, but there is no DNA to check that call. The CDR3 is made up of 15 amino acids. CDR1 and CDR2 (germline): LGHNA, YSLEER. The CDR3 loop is CASSQDPGQPYGYTF.